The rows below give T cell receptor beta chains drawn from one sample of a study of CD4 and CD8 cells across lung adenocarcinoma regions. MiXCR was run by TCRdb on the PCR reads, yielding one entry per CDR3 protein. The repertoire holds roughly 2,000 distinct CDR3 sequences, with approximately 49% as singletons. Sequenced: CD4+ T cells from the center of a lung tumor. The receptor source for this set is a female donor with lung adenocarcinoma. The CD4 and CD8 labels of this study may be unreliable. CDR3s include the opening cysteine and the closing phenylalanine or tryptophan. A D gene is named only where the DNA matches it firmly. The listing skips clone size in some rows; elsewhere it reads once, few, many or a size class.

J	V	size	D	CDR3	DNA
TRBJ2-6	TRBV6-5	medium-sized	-	CASSYSGSGANVLTF	TGTGCCAGCAGTTACTCCGGCTCTGGGGCCAACGTCCTGACTTTC
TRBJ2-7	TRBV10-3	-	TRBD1	CATKPGQTNYEQYF	TGTGCCACAAAACCGGGACAGACAAACTACGAGCAGTACTTC
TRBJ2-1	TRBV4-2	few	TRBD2	CASSQDLAGGYNEQFF	TGTGCCAGCAGCCAAGATCTTGCGGGAGGGTACAATGAGCAGTTCTTC
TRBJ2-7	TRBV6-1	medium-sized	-	CASSEVGRSDEQYF	TGTGCCAGCAGTGAAGTTGGGAGGTCGGACGAGCAGTACTTC
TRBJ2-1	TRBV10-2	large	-	CASSETIPYNEQFF	TGCGCCAGCAGTGAAACGATACCCTACAATGAGCAGTTCTTC
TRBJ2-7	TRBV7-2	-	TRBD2	CASSLAGLARYEQYF	TGTGCCAGCAGCTTAGCGGGACTAGCGCGCTACGAGCAGTACTTC
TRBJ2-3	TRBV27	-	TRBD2	CASSSLLAGSRTDTQYF	TGTGCCAGCAGTTCACTGCTAGCGGGGAGTAGGACAGATACGCAGTATTTT
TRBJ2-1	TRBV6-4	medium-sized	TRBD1	CASSPGTGTYNEQFF	TGTGCCAGCAGCCCCGGGACAGGGACCTACAATGAGCAGTTCTTC
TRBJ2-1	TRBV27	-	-	CASSLSGLKYNEQFF	TGTGCCAGCAGTTTATCCGGACTGAAATACAATGAGCAGTTCTTC
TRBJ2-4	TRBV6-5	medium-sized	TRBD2	CASSSAGRGNIQYF	TGTGCCAGCAGTTCCGCGGGGCGGGGGAACATTCAGTACTTC
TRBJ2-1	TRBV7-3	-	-	CASSVKGGVGEQFF	TGTGCCAGCAGCGTCAAGGGGGGCGTGGGCGAGCAGTTCTTC
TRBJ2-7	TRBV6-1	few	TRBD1	CASSEEVTGSYEQYF	TGTGCCAGCAGTGAAGAAGTGACAGGGTCCTACGAGCAGTACTTC
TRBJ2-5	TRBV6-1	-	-	CAGSGGRDQETQYF	TGTGCCGGCAGTGGCGGCAGGGACCAAGAGACCCAGTACTTC
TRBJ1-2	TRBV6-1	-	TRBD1	CASIRDRDYGYTF	TGTGCCAGCATAAGGGACAGGGACTATGGCTACACCTTC
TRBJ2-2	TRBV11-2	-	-	CASSLDRSTGELFF	TGTGCCAGCAGCTTAGATAGGTCCACCGGGGAGCTGTTTTTT